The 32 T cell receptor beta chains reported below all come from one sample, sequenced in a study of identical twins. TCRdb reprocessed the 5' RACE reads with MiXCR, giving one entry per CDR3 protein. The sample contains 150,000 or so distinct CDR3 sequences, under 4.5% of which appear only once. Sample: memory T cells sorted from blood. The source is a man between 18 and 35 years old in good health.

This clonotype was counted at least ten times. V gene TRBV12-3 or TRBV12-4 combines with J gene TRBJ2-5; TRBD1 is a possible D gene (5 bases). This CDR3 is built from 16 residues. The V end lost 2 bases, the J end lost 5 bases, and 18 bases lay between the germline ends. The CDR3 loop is CASSLLSGGAGETQYF. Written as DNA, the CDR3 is TGTGCCAGCAGTTTATTATCAGGTGGGGCCGGGGAGACCCAGTACTTC.

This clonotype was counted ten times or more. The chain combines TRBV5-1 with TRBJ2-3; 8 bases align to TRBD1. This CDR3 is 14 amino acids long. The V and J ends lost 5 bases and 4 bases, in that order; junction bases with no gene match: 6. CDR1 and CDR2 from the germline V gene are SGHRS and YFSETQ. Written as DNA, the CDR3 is TGCGCCAGCAGTTTGCCGGACAGGGCAGATACGCAGTATTTT. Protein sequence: CASSLPDRADTQYF.

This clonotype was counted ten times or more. The CDR3 protein is CASSLTSGWGNEQYV. CDR3 sequence (DNA): TGTGCCAGCAGCCTGACTAGCGGGTGGGGAAACGAGCAGTACGTC. This chain connects TRBV11-2 to TRBJ2-7; TRBD2 matches at 10 bases. This CDR3 has 15 residues. J lost 5 bases, V lost 5 bases, and 9 bases had no gene match. In germline, CDR1 is SGHAT, CDR2 FQNNGV.

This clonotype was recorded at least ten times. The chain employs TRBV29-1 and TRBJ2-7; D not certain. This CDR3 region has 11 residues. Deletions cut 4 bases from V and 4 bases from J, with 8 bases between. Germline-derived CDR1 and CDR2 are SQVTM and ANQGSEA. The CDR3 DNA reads TGCAGCGTTGTGATCGGATACGAGCAGTACTTC. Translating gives CSVVIGYEQYF.

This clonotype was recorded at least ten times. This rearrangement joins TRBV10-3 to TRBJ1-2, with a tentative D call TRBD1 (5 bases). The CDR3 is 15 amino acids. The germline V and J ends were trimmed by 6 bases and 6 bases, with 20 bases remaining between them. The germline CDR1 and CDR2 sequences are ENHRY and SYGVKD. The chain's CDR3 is CAIRPLGGSYDGYTF. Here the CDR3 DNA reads TGTGCCATCAGGCCCCTCGGGGGGTCGTACGATGGCTACACCTTC.

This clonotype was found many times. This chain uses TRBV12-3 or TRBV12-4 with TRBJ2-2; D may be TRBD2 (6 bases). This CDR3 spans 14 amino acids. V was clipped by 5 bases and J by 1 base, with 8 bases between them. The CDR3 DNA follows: TGTGCCAGCAGTAGGGACTTGAACACCGGGGAGCTGTTTTTT. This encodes CASSRDLNTGELFF.

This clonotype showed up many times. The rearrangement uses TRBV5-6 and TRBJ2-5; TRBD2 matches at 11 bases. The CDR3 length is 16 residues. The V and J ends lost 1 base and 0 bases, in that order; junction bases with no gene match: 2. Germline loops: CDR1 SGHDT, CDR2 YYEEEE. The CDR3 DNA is TGTGCCAGCAGCTTGAAGACTAGCGGGAACCAAGAGACCCAGTACTTC. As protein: CASSLKTSGNQETQYF. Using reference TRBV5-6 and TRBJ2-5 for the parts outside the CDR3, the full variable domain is DAGVTQSPTHLIKTRGQQVTLRCSPKSGHDTVSWYQQALGQGPQFIFQYYEEEERQRGNFPDRFSGHQFPNYSSELNVNALLLGDSALYLCASSLKTSGNQETQYFGPGTRLLVL.

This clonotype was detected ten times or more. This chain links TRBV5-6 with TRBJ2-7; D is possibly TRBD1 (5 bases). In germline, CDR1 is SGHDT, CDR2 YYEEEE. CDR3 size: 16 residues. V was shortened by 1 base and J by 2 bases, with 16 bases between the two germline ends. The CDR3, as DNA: TGTGCCAGCAGCTTGCCAAATACAGGAGACCCCTACGAGCAGTACTTC. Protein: CASSLPNTGDPYEQYF.

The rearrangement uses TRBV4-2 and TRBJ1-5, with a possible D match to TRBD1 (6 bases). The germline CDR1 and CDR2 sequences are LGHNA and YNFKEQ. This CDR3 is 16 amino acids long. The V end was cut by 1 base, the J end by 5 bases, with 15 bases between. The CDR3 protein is CASSQAQGRYDQPQHF. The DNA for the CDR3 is TGTGCCAGCAGCCAAGCACAGGGAAGGTATGATCAGCCCCAGCATTTT.

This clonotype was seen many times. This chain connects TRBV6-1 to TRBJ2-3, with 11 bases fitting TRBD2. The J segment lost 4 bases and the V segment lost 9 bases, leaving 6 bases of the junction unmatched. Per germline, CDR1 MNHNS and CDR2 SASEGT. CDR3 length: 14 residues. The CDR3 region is CASRRLAGPDTQYF. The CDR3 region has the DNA TGTGCCAGTAGAAGACTAGCGGGACCAGATACGCAGTATTTT.

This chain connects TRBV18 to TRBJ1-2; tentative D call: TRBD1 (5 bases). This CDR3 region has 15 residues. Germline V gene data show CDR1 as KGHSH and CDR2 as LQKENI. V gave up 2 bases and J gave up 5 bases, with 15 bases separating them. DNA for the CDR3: TGTGCCAGCTCACCAGGACCGGACAAGAATTATGGCTACACCTTC. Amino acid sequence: CASSPGPDKNYGYTF.

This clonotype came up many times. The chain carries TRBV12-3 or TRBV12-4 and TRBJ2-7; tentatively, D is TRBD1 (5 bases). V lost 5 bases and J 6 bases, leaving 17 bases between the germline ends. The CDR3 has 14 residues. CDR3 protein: CASSPGQGRFEQYF. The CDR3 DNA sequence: TGTGCCAGCAGTCCCGGGCAGGGTCGGTTCGAGCAGTACTTC.

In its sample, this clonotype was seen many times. CDR3 in DNA: TGTGCCAGCAGCCAAAGGGACCCCGATAACTATGGCTACACCTTC. Encoded protein: CASSQRDPDNYGYTF. This chain joins TRBV7-8 and TRBJ1-2; perhaps TRBD1 as D (5 bases). Germline V lookup: CDR1 SGHVS, CDR2 FQNEAQ. The CDR3 sequence is 15 residues long. Between the trimmed V and J ends, which lost 5 bases and 1 base, there was a span of 14 bases.

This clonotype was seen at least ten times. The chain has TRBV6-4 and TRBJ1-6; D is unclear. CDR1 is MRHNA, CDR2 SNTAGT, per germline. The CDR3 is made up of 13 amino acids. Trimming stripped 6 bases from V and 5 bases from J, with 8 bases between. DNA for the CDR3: TGTGCCAGCAGCGAACTTAATAATTCACCCCTCCACTTT. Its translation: CASSELNNSPLHF.

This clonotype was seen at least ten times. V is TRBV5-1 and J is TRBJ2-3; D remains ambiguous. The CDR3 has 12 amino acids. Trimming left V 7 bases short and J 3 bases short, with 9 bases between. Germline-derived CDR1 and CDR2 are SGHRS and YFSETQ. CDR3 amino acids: CASALGTDTQYF. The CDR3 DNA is TGCGCCAGCGCCCTAGGAACAGATACGCAGTATTTT.

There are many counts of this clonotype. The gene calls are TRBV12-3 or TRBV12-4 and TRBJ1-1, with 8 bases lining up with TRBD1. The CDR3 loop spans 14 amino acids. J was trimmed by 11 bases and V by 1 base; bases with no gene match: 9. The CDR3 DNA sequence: TGTGCCAGCAGTTTAGGGTCAGGGGGCGACAATGCTTTCTTT. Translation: CASSLGSGGDNAFF.

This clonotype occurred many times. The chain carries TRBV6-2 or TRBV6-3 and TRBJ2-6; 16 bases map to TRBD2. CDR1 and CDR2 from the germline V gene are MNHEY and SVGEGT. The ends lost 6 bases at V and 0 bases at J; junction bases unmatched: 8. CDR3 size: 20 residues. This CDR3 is CASRPPGLAGGPSGANVLTF. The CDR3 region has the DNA TGTGCCAGCAGGCCACCGGGACTAGCGGGAGGGCCCTCTGGGGCCAACGTCCTGACTTTC.

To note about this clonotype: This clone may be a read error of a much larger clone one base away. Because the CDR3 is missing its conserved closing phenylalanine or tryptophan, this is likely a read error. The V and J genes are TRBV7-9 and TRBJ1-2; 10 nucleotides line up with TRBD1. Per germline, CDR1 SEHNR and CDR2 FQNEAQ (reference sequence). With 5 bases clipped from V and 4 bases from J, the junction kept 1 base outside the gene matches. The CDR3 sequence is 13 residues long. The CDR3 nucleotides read TGTGCCAGCAGCCGGGACAGGGGCTATGGCTACACCCTC. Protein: CASSRDRGYGYTL.

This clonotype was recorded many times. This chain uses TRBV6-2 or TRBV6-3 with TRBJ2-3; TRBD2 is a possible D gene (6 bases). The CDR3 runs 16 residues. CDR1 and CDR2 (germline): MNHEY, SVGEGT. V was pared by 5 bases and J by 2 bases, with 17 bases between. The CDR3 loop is CASSQSFGTYTDTQYF. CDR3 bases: TGTGCCAGCAGTCAGTCTTTCGGGACTTACACAGATACGCAGTATTTT.

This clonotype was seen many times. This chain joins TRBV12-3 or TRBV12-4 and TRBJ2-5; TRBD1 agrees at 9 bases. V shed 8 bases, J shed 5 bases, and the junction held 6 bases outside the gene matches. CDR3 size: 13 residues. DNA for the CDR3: TGTGCCAGCCTCCGCGGGACAGGGGAGACCCAGTACTTC. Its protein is CASLRGTGETQYF.

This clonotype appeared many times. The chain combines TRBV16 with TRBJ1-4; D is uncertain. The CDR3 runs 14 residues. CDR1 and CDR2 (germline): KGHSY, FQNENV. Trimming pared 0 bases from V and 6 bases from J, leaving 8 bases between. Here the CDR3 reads CASSQSGTDEKLFF. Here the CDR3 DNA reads TGTGCCAGCAGCCAATCGGGAACAGATGAAAAACTGTTTTTT.

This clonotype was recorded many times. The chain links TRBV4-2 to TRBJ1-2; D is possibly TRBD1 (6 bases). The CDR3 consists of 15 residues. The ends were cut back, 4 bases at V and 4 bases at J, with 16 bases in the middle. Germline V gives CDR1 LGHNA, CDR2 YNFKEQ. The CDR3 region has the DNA TGTGCCAGCAGCCCGCAACACAGGGAGGCCTATGGCTACACCTTC. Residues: CASSPQHREAYGYTF.

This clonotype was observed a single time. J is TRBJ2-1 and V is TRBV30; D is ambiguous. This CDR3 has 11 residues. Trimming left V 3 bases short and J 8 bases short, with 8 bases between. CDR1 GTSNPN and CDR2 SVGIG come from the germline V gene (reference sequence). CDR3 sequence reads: CAWSNRDEQFF. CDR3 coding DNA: TGTGCCTGGAGCAACCGAGATGAGCAGTTCTTC.

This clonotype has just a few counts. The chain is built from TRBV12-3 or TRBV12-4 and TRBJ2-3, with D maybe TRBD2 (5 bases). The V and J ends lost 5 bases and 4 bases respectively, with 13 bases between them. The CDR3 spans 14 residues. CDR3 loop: CASSVGRVADTQYF. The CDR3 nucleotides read TGTGCCAGCAGTGTCGGGCGGGTAGCAGATACGCAGTATTTT.

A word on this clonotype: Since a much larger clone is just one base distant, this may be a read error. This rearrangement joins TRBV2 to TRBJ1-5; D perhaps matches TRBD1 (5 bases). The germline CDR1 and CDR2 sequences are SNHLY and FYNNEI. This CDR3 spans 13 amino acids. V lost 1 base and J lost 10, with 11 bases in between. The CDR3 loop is CASSEVGQRPQHF. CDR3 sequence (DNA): TGTGCCAGCAGTGAAGTGGGGCAGAGACCCCAGCATTTT.

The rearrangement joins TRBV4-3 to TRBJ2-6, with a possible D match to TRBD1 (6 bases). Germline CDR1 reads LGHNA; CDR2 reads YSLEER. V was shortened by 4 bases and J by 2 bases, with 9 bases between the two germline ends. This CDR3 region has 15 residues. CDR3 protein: CASSRDKAGANVLTF. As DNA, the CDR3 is TGCGCCAGCAGCCGGGACAAGGCTGGGGCCAACGTCCTGACTTTC.

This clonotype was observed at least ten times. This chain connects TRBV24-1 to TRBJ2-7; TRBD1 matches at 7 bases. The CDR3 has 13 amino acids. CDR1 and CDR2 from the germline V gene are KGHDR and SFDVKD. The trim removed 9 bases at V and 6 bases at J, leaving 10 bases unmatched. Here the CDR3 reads CATYTLTGTEQYV. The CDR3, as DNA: TGTGCCACCTATACTCTGACAGGGACCGAGCAGTACGTC.

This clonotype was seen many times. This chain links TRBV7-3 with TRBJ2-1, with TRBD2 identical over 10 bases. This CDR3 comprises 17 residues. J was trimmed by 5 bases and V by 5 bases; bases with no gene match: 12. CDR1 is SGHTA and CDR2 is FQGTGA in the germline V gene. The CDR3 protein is CASSPEASGSTDNEQFF. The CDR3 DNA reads TGTGCCAGCAGCCCGGAGGCTAGCGGGAGTACCGACAATGAGCAGTTCTTC.

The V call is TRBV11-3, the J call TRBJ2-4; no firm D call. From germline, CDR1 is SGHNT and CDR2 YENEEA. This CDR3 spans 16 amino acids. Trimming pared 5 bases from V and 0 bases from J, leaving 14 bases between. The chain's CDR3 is CASSSSSSLAKNIQYF. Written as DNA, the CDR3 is TGTGCCAGCAGCAGCAGCAGCAGTCTAGCCAAAAACATTCAGTACTTC.

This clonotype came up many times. CDR3 region: CASSPGGGKQPQHF. CDR3 DNA sequence: TGTGCCAGCAGCCCCGGTGGGGGGAAACAGCCCCAGCATTTT. J is TRBJ1-5 and V is TRBV5-6, with a weak D call TRBD1 (5 bases). V was pared by 4 bases and J by 7 bases, with 15 bases between. From germline, CDR1 is SGHDT and CDR2 YYEEEE. CDR3 length equals 14 residues.

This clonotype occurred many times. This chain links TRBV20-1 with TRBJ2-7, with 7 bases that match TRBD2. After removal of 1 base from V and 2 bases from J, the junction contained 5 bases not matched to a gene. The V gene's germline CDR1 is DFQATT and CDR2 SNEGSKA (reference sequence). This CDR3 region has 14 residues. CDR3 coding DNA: TGCAGTGCTAGAGGTGCCGGACTAGCCTACGAGCAGTACTTC. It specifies CSARGAGLAYEQYF.

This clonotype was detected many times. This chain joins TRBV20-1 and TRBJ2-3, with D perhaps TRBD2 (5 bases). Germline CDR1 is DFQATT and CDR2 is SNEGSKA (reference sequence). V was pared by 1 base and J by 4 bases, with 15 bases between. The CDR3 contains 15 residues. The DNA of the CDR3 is TGCAGTGCTAGAGGGAGGACGGGTTGGGCAGATACGCAGTATTTT. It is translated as CSARGRTGWADTQYF.